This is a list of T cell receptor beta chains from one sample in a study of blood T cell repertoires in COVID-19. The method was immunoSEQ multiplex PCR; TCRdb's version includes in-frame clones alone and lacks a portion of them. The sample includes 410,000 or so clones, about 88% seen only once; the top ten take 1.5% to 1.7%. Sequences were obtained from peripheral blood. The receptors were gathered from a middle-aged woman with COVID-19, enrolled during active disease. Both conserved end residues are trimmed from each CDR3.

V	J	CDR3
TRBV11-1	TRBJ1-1	ASSPGFNTEAF
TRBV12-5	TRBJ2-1	ASGLGTAVTGEQF
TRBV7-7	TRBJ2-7	ASSLQGTSRQY
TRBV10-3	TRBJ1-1	AISGGSGGEAF
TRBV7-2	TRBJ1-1	ASSLAVGSGAF
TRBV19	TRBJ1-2	ASSMYRGLGGYT
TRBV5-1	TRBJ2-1	ASSLGDRGNEQF
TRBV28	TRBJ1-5	ASSARTGFDQPQH
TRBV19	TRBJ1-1	ASSRQGGTEAF
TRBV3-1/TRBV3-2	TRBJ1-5	ASSHPTARKSHYSNQPQH
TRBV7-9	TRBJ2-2	ASSLRGSVGTGELF